This T cell receptor beta chain was found in a study of blood T cell repertoires in COVID-19. Overall study: There were acute and convalescent COVID-19 samples, and they came from the United States, Italy and Spain. PBMCs, B-cell-depleted T cells, or T cells provided the cDNA or gDNA that made up the material.

V lost 5 bases and J lost 2; bases outside the gene matches: 10. This CDR3 has 17 residues. Germline lookup yields CDR1 SGHRS and CDR2 YFSETQ. Profiled with immunoSEQ multiplex PCR; TCRdb holds only in-frame clones, not every one. The repertoire consists of some 210,000 clones, with 70% to 90% occurring once and the leading ten covering about 5%. This clonotype was obtained from a woman in her forties with acute or convalescent COVID-19. The sample taken for sequencing was peripheral blood. This chain connects TRBV5-1 to TRBJ2-3; 11 bases fit TRBD2. The CDR3 sequence: CASSPRGTSGPTDTQYF. In nucleotides, the CDR3 is TGCGCCAGCAGTCCCCGCGGGACTAGCGGCCCCACAGATACGCAGTATTTT. Variable domain in full (rest from reference TRBV5-1 and TRBJ2-3): KAGVTQTPRYLIKTRGQQVTLSCSPISGHRSVSWYQQTPGQGLQFLFEYFSETQRNKGNFPGRFSGRQFSNSRSEMNVSTLELGDSALYLCASSPRGTSGPTDTQYFGPGTRLTVL.